This T cell receptor (beta chain) was captured in a study of cytomegalovirus exposure and HLA in healthy donors. Study conclusions and caveats: CMV serostatus was the sole immune exposure data available.

Regarding donors, all were healthy bone marrow donors. Despite likely unrecorded immune exposures, the donors were nominally healthy at the time of sampling. J gave up 5 bases and V 3 bases, and 16 bases lay outside the gene matches. The CDR3 loop spans 18 amino acids. Germline values: CDR1 MDHEN, CDR2 SYDVKM. This clone appeared once. The antigen remains undetermined. Amplification used 60 Vbeta primers and 13 Jbeta primers. Sequencing was performed with immunoSEQ multiplex PCR; in TCRdb, only in-frame clones are kept and a portion is missing. In the table there are around 100,000 clones, nearly 75% of which are singletons.

The TCR sequence derives from a young man in good health and CMV-seropositive. Sequenced material: PBMCs. The chain has TRBV28 and TRBJ1-5; 7 nucleotides agree with TRBD1. The chain's CDR3 is CASSFFSSGGLLYQPQHF. The CDR3 nucleotides read TGTGCCAGCAGTTTTTTTTCATCAGGGGGTCTCCTATATCAGCCCCAGCATTTT.